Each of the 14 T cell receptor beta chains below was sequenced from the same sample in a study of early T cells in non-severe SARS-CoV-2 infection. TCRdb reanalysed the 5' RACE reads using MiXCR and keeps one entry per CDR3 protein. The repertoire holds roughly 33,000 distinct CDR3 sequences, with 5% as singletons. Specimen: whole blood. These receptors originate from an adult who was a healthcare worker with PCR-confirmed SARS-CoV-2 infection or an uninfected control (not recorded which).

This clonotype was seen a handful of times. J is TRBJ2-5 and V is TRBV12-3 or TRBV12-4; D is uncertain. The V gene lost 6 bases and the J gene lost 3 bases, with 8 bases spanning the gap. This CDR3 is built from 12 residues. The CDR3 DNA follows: TGTGCCAGCAGGTACGGCGAAGAGACCCAGTACTTC. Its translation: CASRYGEETQYF.

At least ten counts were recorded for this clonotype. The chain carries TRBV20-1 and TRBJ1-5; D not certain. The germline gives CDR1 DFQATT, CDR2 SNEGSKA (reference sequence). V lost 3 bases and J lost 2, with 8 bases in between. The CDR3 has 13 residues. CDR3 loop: CSASPRGNQPQHF. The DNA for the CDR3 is TGCAGTGCTAGTCCCCGGGGCAATCAGCCCCAGCATTTT.

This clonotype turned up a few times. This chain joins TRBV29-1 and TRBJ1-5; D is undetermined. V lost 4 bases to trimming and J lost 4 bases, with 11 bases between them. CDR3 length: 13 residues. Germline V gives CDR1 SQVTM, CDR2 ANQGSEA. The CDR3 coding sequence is TGCAGCGTTGGGCGGGGATTGAATCAGCCCCAGCATTTT. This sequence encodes CSVGRGLNQPQHF.

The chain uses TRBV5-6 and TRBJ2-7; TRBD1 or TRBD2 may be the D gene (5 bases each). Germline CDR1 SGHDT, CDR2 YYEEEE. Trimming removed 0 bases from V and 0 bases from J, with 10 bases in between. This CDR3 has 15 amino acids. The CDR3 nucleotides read TGTGCCAGCAGCTTGGGAGGGGTGCTCTCCTACGAGCAGTACTTC. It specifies CASSLGGVLSYEQYF.

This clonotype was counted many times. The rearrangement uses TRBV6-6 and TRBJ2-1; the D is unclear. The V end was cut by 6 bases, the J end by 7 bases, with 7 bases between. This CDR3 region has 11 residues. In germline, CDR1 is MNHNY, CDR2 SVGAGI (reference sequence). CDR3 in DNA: TGTGCCAGCAGCAATGGGAATGAGCAGTTCTTC. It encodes CASSNGNEQFF.

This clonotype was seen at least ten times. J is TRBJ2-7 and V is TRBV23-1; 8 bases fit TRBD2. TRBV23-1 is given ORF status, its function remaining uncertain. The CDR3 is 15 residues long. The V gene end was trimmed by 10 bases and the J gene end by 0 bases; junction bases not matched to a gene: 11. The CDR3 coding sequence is TGCGCCACCAGGATACCGGGGGGGATCTCCTACGAGCAGTACTTC. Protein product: CATRIPGGISYEQYF.

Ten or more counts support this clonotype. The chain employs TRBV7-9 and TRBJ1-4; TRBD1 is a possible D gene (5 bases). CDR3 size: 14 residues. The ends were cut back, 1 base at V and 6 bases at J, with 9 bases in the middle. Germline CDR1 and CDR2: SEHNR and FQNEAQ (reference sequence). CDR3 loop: CASSLVGHYEKLFF. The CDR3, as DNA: TGTGCCAGCAGCTTAGTTGGACACTATGAAAAACTGTTTTTT.

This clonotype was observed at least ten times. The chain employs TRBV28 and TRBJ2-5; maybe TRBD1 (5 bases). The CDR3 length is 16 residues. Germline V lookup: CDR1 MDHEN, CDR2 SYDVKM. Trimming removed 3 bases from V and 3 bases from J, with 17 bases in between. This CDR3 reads CASSFIQGRTEETQYF. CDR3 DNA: TGTGCCAGCAGTTTTATTCAGGGCCGCACCGAAGAGACCCAGTACTTC.

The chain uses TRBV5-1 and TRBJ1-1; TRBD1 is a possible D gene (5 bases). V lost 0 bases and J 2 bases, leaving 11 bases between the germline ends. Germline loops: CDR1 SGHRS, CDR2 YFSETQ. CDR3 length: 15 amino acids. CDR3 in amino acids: CASSLVPGTNTEAFF. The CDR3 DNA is TGCGCCAGCAGCTTGGTACCAGGGACCAACACTGAAGCTTTCTTT.

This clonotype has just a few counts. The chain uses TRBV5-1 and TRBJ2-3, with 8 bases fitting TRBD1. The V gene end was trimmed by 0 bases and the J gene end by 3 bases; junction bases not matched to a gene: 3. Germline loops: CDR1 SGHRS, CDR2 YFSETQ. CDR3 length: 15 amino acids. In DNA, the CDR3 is TGCGCCAGCAGCTTGGTACAGGGGGAAACAGATACGCAGTATTTT. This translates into CASSLVQGETDTQYF.

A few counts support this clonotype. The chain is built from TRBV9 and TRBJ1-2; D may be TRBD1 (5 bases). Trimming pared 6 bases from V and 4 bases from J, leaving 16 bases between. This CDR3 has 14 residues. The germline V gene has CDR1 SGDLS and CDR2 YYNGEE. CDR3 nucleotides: TGTGCCAGCAAACGGGACGAAAAGTCCTATGGCTACACCTTC. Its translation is CASKRDEKSYGYTF.

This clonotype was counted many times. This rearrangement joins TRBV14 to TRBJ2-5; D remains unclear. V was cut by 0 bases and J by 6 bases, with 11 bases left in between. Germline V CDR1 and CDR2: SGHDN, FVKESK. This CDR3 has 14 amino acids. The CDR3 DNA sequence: TGTGCCAGCAGCCAAGATATCATTGGGAAGACCCAGTACTTC. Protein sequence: CASSQDIIGKTQYF. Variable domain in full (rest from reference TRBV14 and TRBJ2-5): EAGVTQFPSHSVIEKGQTVTLRCDPISGHDNLYWYRRVMGKEIKFLLHFVKESKQDESGMPNNRFLAERTGGTYSTLKVQPAELEDSGVYFCASSQDIIGKTQYFGPGTRLLVL.

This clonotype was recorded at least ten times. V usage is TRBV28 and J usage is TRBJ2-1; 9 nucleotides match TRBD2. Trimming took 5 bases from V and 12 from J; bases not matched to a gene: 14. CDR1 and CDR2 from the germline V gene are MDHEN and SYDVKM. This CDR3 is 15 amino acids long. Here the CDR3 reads CASSPLGTSLKLQFF. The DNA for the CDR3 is TGTGCCAGCAGTCCCCTTGGGACTAGCTTAAAGTTGCAGTTCTTC.

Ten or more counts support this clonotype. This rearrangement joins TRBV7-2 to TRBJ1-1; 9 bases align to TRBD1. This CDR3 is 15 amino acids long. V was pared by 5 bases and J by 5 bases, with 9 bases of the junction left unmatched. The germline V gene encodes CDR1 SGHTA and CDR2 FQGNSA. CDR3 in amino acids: CASSTWTGVGTEAFF. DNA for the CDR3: TGTGCCAGCAGCACCTGGACAGGGGTCGGAACTGAAGCTTTCTTT.